This T cell receptor (beta chain) emerged from a study of blood T cell repertoires in COVID-19. Across the study: Spain, Italy and the United States supplied samples that represented acute and convalescent COVID-19.

TCRdb's table, derived via immunoSEQ multiplex PCR, lists solely in-frame clones and lacks some. The data hold under 400,000 clones, with more than 75% observed a single time. Trimming cost V 5 bases and J 5 bases; bases outside gene matches: 8. CDR3 size: 15 residues. The germline V gene encodes CDR1 SEHNR and CDR2 FQNEAQ (reference sequence). Input material: PBMCs or T cells enriched from blood (not recorded which). The clonotype comes from a man between 35 and 55 years old in a cohort exposed to, infected with or recovered from COVID-19 (not recorded which). The V call is TRBV7-9, the J call TRBJ2-2; 7 positions agree with TRBD2. CDR3 DNA: TGTGCCAGCAGCCCACTAGCGCAAAGAACCGGGGAGCTGTTTTTT. Translated, it gives CASSPLAQRTGELFF.